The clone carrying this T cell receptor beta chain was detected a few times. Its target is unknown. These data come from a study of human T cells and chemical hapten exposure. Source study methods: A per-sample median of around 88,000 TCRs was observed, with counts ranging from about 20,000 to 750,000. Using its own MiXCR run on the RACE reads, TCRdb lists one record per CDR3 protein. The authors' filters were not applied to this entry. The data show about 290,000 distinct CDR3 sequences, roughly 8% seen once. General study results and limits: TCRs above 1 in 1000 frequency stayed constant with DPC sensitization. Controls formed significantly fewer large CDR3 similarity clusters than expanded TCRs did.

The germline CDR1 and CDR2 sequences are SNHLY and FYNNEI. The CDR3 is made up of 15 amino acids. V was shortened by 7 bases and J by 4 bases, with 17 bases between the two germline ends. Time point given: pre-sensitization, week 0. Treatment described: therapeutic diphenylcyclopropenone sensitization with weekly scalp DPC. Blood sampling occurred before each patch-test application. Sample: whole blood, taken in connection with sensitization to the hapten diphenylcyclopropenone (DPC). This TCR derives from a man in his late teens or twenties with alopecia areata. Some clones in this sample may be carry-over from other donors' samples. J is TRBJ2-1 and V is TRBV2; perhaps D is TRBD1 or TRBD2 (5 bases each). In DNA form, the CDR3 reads TGTGCCAGCAAGATTGAGGGGACCGAGTACAATGAGCAGTTCTTC. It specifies CASKIEGTEYNEQFF.